This T cell receptor (beta chain) was sequenced for a study of blood T cell repertoires in COVID-19. Study at large: Acute and convalescent COVID-19 specimens originated in the United States, Italy and Spain. T cells, B-cell-depleted T cells, or PBMCs supplied cDNA or gDNA.

Trimming stripped 0 bases from V and 3 bases from J, with 6 bases between. The CDR3 has 13 amino acids. Per the germline V gene, CDR1 is SGHRS and CDR2 is YFSETQ. Authors' methods: The assay estimated nucleated cells by amplifying reference gene primers. Data came from immunoSEQ multiplex PCR; TCRdb stores just in-frame clones and leaves some out. The D gene and trimming were derived from the DNA, and the V and J assignments and clone size from that table. The profile shows roughly 120,000 clones, roughly 80% of them singletons. The TCR comes from a man aged 50 to 60 with acute or convalescent COVID-19. Specimen: peripheral blood. The chain recombines TRBV5-1 with TRBJ1-1; maybe TRBD1 (5 bases). The CDR3 sequence is CASSLGQHTEAFF. CDR3 nucleotides: TGCGCCAGCAGCTTGGGACAGCACACTGAAGCTTTCTTT.